This T cell receptor beta chain stems from a study of metastatic and nonmetastatic thyroid tumors. Looking at the study overall: Repertoires from blood and tumor or nodule tissue of malignant and benign thyroid patients were compared.

TCRdb re-clonotyped the PCR reads via MiXCR. The sample includes under 40,000 clones, 17% of them seen just once. This clone has a handful of counts. The CDR3 totals 16 residues. Trimming cost V 3 bases and J 8 bases; bases outside gene matches: 15. Germline V lookup: CDR1 MDHEN, CDR2 SYDVKM. There were no patients who had received any treatment before thyroid surgery. Input material: blood. The receptor was derived from a male donor with papillary thyroid cancer or a benign thyroid nodule (not recorded which). Some clones in this sample may be carry-over from other donors' samples. V is TRBV28 and J is TRBJ1-2; 7 nucleotides match TRBD1. The CDR3 spells CASSLGDRVGIGGYTF. The CDR3 DNA sequence: TGTGCCAGCAGTTTGGGTGACAGGGTGGGGATCGGAGGCTACACCTTC.